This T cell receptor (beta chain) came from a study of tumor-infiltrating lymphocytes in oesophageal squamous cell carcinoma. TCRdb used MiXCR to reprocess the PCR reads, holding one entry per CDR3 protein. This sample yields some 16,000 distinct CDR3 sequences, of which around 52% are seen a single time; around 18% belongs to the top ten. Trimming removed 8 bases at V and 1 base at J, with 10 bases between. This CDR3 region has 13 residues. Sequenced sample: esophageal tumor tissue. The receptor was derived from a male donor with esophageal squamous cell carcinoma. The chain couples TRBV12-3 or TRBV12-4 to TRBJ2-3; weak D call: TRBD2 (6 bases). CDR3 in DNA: TGTGCCAGCTCTTGGGGGGGCACAGATACGCAGTATTTT. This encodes CASSWGGTDTQYF.